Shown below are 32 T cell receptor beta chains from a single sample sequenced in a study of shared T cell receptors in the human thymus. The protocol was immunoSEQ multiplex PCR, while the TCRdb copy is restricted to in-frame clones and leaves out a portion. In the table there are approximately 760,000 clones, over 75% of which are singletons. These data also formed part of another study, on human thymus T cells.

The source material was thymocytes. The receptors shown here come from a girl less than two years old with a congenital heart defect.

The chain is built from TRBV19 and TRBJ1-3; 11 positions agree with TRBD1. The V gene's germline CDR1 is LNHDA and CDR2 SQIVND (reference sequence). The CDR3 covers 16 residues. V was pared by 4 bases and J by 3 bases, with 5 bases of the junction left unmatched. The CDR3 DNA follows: TGTGCCAGTAGTACGGGACAGGGGGATTGTGGAAACACCATATATTTT. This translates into CASSTGQGDCGNTIYF.

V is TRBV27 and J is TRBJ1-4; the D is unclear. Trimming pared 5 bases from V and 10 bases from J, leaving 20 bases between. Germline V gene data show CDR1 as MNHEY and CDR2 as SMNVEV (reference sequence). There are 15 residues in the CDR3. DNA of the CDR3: TGTGCCAGCAGTCCGCGGTCAGCGTCGAGTCGAAAACTGTTTTTT. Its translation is CASSPRSASSRKLFF.

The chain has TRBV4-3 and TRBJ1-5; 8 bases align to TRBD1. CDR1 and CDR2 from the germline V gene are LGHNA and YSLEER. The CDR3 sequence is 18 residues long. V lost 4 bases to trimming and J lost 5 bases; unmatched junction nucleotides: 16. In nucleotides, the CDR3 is TGCGCCAGCAGCCGGGCCTTCGTGGACAGGGTTGGGGATCAGCCCCAGCATTTT. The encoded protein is CASSRAFVDRVGDQPQHF.

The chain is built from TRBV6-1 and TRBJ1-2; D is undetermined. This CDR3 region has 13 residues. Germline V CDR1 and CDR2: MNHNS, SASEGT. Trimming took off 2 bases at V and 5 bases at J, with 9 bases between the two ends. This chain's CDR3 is CASSEQYRYGYTF. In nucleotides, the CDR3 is TGTGCCAGCAGTGAACAGTACAGATATGGCTACACCTTC.

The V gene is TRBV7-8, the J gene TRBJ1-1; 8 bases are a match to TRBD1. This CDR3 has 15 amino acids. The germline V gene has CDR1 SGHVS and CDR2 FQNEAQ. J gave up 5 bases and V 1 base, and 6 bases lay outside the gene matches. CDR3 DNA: TGTGCCAGCAGCTTAGGGACAGGGTCGGGTACTGAAGCTTTCTTT. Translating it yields CASSLGTGSGTEAFF.

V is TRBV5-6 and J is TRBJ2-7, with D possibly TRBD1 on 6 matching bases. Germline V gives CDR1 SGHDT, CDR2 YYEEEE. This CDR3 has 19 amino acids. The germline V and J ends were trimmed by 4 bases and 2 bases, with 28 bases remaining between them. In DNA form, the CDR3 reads TGTGCCAGCAGCCCCGCTTACAGGGTAAGGGACCCAACGGCCTACGAGCAGTACTTC. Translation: CASSPAYRVRDPTAYEQYF.

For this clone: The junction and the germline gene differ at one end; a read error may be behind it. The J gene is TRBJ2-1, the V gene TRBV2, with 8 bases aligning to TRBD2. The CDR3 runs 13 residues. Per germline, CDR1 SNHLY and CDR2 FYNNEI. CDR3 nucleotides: TGTGCCGGTAGTACTAGCGGCTACAATGGGCAGTTCTTC. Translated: CAGSTSGYNGQFF. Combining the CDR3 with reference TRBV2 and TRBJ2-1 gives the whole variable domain EPEVTQTPSHQVTQMGQEVILRCVPISNHLYFYWYRQILGQKVEFLVSFYNNEISEKSEIFDDQFSVERPDGSNFTLKIRSTKLEDSAMYFCAGSTSGYNGQFFGPGTRLTVL.

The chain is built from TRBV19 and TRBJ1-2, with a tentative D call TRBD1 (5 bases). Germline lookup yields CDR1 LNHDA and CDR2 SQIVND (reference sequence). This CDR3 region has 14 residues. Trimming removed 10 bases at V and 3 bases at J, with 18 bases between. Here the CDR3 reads CATGGGGGDYGYTF. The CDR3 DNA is TGTGCCACCGGGGGGGGAGGTGGCGACTATGGCTACACCTTC.

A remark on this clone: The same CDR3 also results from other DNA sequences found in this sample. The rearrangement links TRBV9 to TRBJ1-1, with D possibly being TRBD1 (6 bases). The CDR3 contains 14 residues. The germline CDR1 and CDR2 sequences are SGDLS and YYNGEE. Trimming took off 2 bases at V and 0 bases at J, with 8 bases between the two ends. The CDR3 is CASSVGQLNTEAFF. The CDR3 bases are TGTGCCAGCAGCGTTGGACAGCTGAACACTGAAGCTTTCTTT.

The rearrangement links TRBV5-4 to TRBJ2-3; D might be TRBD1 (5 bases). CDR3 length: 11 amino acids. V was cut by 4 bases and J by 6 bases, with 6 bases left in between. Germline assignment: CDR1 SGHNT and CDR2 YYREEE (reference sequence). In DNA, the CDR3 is TGTGCCAGCAGCAAGGGGGATACGCAGTATTTT. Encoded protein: CASSKGDTQYF.

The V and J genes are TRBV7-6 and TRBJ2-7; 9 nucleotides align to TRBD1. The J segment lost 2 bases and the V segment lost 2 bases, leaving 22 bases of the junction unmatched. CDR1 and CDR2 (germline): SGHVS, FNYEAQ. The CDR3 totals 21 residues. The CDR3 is CASSLSRHMSGQGGVTYEQYF. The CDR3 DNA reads TGTGCCAGCAGCTTAAGTCGCCATATGTCGGGACAGGGAGGGGTAACCTACGAGCAGTACTTC.

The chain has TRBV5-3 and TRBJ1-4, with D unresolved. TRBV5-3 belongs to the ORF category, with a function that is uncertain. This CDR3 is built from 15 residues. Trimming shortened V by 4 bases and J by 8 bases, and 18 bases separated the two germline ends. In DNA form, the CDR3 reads TGTGCCAGAAGCGCCACGGGTCTACACGGGGAAAAACTGTTTTTT. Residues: CARSATGLHGEKLFF.

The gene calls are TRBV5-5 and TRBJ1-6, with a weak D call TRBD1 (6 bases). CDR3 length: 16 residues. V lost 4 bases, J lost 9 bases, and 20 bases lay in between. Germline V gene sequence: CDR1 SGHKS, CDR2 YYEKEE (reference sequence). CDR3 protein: CASSTNHIKGGSPLHF. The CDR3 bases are TGTGCCAGCAGCACCAACCACATAAAAGGGGGTTCACCCCTCCACTTT.

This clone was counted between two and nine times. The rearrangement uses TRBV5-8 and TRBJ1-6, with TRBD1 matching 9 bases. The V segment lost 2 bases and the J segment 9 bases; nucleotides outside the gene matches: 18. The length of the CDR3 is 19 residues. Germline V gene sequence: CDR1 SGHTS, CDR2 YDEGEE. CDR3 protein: CASSFLGQGSSKDCSPLHF. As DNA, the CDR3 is TGTGCCAGCAGCTTCCTGGGACAGGGATCGAGCAAGGATTGTTCACCCCTCCACTTT.

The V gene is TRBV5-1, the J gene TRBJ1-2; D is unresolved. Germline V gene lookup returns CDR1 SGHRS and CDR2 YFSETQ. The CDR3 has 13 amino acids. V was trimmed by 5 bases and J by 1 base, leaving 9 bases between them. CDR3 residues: CASRRRVNYGYTF. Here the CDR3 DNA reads TGCGCCAGCAGACGGAGGGTTAACTATGGCTACACCTTC. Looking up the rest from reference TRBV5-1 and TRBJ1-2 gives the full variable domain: KAGVTQTPRYLIKTRGQQVTLSCSPISGHRSVSWYQQTPGQGLQFLFEYFSETQRNKGNFPGRFSGRQFSNSRSEMNVSTLELGDSALYLCASRRRVNYGYTFGSGTRLTVV.

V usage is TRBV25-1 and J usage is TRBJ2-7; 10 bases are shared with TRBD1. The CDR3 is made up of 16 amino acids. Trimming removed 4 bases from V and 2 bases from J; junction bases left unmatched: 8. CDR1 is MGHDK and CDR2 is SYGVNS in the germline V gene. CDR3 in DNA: TGTGCCAGCAGTGGGGAGCCGGGACAGGGGCCCTACGAGCAGTACTTC. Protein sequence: CASSGEPGQGPYEQYF.

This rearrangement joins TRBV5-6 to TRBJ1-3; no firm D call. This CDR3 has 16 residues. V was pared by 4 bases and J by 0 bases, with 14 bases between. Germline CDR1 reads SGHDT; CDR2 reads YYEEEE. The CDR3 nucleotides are TGTGCCAGCAGCCGGTCCCAATTTCCCTCTGGAAACACCATATATTTT. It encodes CASSRSQFPSGNTIYF.

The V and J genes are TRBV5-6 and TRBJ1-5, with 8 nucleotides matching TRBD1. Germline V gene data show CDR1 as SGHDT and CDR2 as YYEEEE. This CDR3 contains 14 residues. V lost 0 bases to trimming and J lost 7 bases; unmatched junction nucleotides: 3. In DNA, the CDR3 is TGTGCCAGCAGCTTGGCAGGGGGCATACAGCCCCAGCATTTT. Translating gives CASSLAGGIQPQHF.

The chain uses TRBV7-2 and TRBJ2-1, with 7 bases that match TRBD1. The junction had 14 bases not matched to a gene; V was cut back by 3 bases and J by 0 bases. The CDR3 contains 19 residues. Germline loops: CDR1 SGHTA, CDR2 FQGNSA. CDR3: CASSFVDPDRASSYNEQFF. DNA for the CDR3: TGTGCCAGCAGCTTCGTCGATCCCGACAGGGCCAGCTCCTACAATGAGCAGTTCTTC.

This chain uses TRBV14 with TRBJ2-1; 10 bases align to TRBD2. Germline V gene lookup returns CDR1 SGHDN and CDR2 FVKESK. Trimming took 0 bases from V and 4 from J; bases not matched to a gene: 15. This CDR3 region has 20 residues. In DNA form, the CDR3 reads TGTGCCAGCAGCCAAGATTCGTGGGGGGATAGCGGGGGGTCTTACAATGAGCAGTTCTTC. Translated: CASSQDSWGDSGGSYNEQFF.

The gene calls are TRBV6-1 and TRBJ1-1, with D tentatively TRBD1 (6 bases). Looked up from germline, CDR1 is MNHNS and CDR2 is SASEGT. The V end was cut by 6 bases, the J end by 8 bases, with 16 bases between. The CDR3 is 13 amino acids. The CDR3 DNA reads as TGTGCCAGCAGCGAGAGTGATCAGGGGGAAGCTTTCTTT. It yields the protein CASSESDQGEAFF.

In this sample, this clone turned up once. CDR3 sequence reads: CASSRKGQGNSPLHF. CDR3 coding DNA: TGTGCCAGCAGCCGTAAGGGACAGGGGAATTCACCCCTCCACTTT. This chain links TRBV4-2 with TRBJ1-6, with 10 nucleotides matching TRBD1. V shed 4 bases and J 7 bases; nucleotides not matched to a gene: 4. CDR1 and CDR2 from the germline V gene are LGHNA and YNFKEQ. The CDR3 consists of 15 residues.

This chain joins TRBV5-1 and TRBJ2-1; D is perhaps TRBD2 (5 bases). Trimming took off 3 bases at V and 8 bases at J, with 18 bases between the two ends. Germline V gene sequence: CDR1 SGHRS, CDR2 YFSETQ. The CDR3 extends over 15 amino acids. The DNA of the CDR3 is TGCGCCAGCAGCTCGACGTATACGGCGGGCTATGAGCAGTTCTTC. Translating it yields CASSSTYTAGYEQFF.

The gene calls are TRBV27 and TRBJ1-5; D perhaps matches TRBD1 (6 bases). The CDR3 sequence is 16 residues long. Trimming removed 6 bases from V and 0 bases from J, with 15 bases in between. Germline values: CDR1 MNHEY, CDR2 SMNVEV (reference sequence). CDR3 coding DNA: TGTGCCAGCAGCGTCACAGGGATCCATAGCAATCAGCCCCAGCATTTT. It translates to CASSVTGIHSNQPQHF.

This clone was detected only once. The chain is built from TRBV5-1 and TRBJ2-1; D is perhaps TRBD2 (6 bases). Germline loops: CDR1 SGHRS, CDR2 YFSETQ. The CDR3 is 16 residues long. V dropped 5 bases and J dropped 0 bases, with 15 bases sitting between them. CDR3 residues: CASRRSGDSSYNEQFF. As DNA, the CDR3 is TGCGCCAGCAGACGTTCGGGGGATTCCTCCTACAATGAGCAGTTCTTC.

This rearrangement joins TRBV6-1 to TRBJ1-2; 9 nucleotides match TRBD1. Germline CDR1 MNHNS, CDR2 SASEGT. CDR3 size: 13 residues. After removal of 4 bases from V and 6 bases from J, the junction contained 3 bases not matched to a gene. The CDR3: CASSAGQGNGYTF. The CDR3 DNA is TGTGCCAGCAGTGCGGGACAGGGTAATGGCTACACCTTC.

CDR3 sequence (DNA): TGTGCCAGCACCCTCTCCCGGGGGGACGGCTACGAGCAGTACTTC. Translation gives CASTLSRGDGYEQYF. This chain uses TRBV11-2 with TRBJ2-7; 7 bases are shared with TRBD2. With V trimmed by 7 bases and J by 3 bases, 12 bases remained unmatched. The CDR3 extends over 15 amino acids. In germline, CDR1 is SGHAT, CDR2 FQNNGV.

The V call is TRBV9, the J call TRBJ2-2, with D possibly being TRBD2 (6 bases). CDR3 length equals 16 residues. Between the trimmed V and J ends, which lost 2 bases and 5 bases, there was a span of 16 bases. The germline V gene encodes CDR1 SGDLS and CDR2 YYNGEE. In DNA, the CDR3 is TGTGCCAGCAGCGTGGAAGTCCCCGGGGGTACCGGGGAGCTGTTTTTT. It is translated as CASSVEVPGGTGELFF.

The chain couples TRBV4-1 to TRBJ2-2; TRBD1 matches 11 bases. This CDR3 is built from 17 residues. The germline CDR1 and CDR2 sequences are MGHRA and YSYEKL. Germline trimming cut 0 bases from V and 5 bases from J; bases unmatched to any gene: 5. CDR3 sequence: CASSQEGQGEGTGELFF. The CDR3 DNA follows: TGCGCCAGCAGCCAAGAGGGACAGGGGGAGGGAACCGGGGAGCTGTTTTTT.

The CDR3 bases are TGCAGCGTTGTAGAGTCGGGCAATGAGCAGTTCTTC. Encoded protein: CSVVESGNEQFF. This chain connects TRBV29-1 to TRBJ2-1; no clear D. Germline lookup yields CDR1 SQVTM and CDR2 ANQGSEA. V lost 4 bases and J lost 6, with 10 bases in between. The CDR3 has 12 amino acids.

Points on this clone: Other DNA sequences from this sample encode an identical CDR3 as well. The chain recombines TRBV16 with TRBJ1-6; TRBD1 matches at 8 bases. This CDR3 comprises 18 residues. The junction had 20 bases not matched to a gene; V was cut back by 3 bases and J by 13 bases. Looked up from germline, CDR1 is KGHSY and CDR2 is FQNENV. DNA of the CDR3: TGTGCCAGCAGCCACTTAAAAGGGACAGGCAGACGGGAATCCCCCCTCCACTTT. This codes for CASSHLKGTGRRESPLHF.

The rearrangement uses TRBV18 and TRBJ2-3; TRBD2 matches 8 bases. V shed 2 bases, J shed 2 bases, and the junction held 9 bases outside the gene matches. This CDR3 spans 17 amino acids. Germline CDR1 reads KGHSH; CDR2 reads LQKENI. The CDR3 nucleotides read TGTGCCAGCTCACCAAGGGACGGGGGGGCCAACACAGATACGCAGTATTTT. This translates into CASSPRDGGANTDTQYF.